This TCR beta chain was observed in a study of STAT3 mutations in large granular lymphocyte leukemia. About the study: More than half of T-LGLL patients received immunosuppressive therapy.

Points on this clone: What it recognizes is unknown.

Whole-study findings and limits: Some patients had persisting codominant clonotypes that could mask small clones. In about 30% of the 18 patients, new TCR clonotypes emerged after therapy. In T-cell large granular lymphocyte leukemia, about half of patients showed multiple immunodominant subclonotypes.

Only in-frame clones appear in the TCRdb table, and some are missing; sequencing was by immunoSEQ multiplex PCR. The table includes under 15,000 clones, 90% detected once. V was pared by 5 bases and J by 4 bases, with 3 bases of the junction left unmatched. The CDR3 is 13 amino acids. Germline-derived CDR1 and CDR2 are SQVTM and ANQGSEA. The material sequenced was peripheral blood mononuclear cells. This clonotype was obtained from a man aged 35 to 55 with T-cell large granular lymphocyte leukemia. Some clones in this sample may be carry-over from other donors' samples. The gene calls are TRBV29-1 and TRBJ1-5; TRBD1 matches at 9 bases. This chain's CDR3 is CSVLGQGNQPQHF. The CDR3 bases are TGCAGCGTTTTGGGACAGGGAAATCAGCCCCAGCATTTT.